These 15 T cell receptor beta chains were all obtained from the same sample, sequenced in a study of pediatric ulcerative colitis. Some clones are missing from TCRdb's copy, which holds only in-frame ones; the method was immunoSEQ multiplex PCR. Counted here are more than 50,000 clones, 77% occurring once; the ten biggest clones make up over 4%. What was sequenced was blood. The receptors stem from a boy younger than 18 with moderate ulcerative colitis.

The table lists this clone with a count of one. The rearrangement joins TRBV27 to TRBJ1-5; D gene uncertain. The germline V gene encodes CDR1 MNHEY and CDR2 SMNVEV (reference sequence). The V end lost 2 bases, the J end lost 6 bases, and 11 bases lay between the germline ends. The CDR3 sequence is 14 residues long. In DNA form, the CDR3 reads TGTGCCAGCAGTTTAGCGGGAAAGGGTCAGCCCCAGCATTTT. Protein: CASSLAGKGQPQHF.

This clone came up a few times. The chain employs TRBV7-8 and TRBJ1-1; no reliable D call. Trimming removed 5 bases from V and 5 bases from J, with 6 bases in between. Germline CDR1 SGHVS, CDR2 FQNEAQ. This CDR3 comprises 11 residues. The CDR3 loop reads CASSVGTEAFF. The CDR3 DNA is TGTGCCAGCAGCGTCGGGACTGAAGCTTTCTTT.

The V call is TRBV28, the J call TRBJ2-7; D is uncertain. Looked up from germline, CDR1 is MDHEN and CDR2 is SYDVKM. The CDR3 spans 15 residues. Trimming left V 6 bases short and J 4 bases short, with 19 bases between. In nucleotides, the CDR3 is TGTGCCAGCAGCCCGACTGAGGCAGGCCGGTACGAGCAGTACTTC. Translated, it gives CASSPTEAGRYEQYF.

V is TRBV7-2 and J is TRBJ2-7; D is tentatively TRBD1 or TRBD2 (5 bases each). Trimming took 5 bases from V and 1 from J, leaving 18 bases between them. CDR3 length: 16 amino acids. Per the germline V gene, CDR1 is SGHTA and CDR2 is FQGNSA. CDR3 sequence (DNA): TGTGCCAGCAGCCCCCAAGGGGAGCTATGGTCCTACGAGCAGTACTTC. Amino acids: CASSPQGELWSYEQYF.

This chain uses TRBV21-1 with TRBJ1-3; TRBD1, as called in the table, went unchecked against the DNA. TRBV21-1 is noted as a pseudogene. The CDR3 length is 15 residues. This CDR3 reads CASSKVGRVGNTIYF. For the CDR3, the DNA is TGTGCCAGCAGCAAAGTAGGCAGGGTTGGAAACACCATATATTTT.

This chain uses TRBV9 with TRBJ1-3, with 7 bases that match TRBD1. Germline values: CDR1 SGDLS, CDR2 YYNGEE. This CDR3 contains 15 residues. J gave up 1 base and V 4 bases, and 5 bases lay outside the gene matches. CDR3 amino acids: CASSSGGTSGNTIYF. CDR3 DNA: TGTGCCAGCAGCTCAGGGGGGACTTCTGGAAACACCATATATTTT.

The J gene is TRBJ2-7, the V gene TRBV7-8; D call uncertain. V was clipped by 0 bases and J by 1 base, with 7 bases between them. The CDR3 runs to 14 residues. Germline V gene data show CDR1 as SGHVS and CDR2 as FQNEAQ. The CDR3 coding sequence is TGTGCCAGCAGCTTAGCGACCGGATCCTACGAGCAGTACTTC. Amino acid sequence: CASSLATGSYEQYF.

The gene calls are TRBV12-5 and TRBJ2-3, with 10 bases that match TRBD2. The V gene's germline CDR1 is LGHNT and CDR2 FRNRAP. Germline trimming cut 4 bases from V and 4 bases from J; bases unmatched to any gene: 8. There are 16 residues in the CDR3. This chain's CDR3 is CASGYKLAGASDTQYF. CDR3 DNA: TGTGCTAGTGGTTACAAGCTAGCGGGGGCTTCAGATACGCAGTATTTT. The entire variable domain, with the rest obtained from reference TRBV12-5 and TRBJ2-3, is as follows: DARVTQTPRHKVTEMGQEVTMRCQPILGHNTVFWYRQTMMQGLELLAYFRNRAPLDDSGMPKDRFSAEMPDATLATLKIQPSEPRDSAVYFCASGYKLAGASDTQYFGPGTRLTVL.

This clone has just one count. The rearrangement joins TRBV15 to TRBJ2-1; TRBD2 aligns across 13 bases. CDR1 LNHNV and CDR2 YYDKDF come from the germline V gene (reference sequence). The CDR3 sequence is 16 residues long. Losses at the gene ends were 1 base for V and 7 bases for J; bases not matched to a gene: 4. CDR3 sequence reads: CATSRGGLAGANEQFF. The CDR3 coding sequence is TGTGCCACCAGCAGAGGCGGACTAGCGGGAGCTAATGAGCAGTTCTTC.

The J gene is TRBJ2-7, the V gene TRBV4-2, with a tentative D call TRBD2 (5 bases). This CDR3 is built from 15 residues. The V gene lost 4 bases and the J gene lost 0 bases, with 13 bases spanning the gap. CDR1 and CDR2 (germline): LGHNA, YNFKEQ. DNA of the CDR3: TGTGCCAGCAGCCCCGCCGGAGGCGGCTCCTACGAGCAGTACTTC. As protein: CASSPAGGGSYEQYF.

CDR3 DNA: TGTGCCAGCAGCTCCGACCGGGACAGGGGGCGAGTTTCACCCCTCCACTTT. Its translation is CASSSDRDRGRVSPLHF. This chain connects TRBV7-8 to TRBJ1-6; 12 bases align to TRBD1. V dropped 4 bases and J dropped 9; count of bases not matched to a gene: 10. The CDR3 extends over 17 amino acids. Germline values: CDR1 SGHVS, CDR2 FQNEAQ.

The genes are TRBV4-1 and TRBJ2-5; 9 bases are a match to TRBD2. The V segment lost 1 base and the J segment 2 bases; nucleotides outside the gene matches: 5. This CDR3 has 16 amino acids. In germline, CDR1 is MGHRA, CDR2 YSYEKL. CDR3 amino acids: CASSQVASGVQETQYF. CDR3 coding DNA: TGCGCCAGCAGCCAAGTGGCTAGCGGGGTGCAAGAGACCCAGTACTTC.

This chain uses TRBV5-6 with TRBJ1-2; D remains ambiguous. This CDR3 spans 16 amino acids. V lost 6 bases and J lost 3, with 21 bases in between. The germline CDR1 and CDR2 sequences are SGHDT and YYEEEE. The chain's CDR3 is CASTEPLQAEDYGYTF. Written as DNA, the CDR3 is TGTGCCAGCACTGAACCTCTGCAGGCAGAGGACTATGGCTACACCTTC.

The DNA of the CDR3 is TGTGCCAGCAGCCGAGGGGGAACTAACTATGGCTACACCTTC. Encoded protein: CASSRGGTNYGYTF. V usage is TRBV6-5 and J usage is TRBJ1-2; TRBD1 might be the D (6 bases). The CDR3 consists of 14 residues. The germline V and J ends were trimmed by 6 bases and 0 bases, with 11 bases remaining between them. CDR1 and CDR2 from the germline V gene are MNHEY and SVGAGI.

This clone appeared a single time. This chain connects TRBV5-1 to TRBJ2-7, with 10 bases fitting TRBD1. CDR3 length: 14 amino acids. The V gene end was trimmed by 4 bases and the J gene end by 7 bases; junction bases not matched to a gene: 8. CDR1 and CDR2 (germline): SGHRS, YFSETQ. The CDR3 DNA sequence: TGCGCCAGCAGCAGGGGACAGGGGTTGGGGGAGCAGTACTTC. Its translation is CASSRGQGLGEQYF.